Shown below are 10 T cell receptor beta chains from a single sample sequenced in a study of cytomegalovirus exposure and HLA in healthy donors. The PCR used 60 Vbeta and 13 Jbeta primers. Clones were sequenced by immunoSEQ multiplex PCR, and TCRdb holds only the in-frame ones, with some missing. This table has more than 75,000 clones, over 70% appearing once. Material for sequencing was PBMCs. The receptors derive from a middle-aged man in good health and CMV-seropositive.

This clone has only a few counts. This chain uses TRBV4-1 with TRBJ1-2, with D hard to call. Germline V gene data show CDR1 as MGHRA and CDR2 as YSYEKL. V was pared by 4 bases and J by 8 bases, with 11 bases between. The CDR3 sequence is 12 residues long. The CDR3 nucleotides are TGCGCCAGCAGCCCTACGGGTTGGGGCTACACCTTC. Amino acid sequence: CASSPTGWGYTF.

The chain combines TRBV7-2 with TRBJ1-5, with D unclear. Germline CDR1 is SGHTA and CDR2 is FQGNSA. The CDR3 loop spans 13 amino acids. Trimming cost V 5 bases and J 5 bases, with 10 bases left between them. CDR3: CASSVNRDQPQHF. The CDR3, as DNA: TGTGCCAGCAGCGTAAATCGGGATCAGCCCCAGCATTTT.

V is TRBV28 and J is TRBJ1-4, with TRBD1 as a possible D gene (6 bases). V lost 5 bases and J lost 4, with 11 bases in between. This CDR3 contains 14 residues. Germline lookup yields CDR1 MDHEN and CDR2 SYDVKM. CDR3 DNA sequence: TGTGCCAGCAGTCTGGACAGAAATAATGAAAAACTGTTTTTT. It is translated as CASSLDRNNEKLFF.

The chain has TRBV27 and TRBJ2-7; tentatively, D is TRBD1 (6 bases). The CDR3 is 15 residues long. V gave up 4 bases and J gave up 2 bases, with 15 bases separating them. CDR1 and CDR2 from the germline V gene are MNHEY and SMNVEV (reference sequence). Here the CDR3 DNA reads TGTGCCAGCAGTTCGCAAACAGGGTTTCCCTACGAGCAGTACTTC. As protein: CASSSQTGFPYEQYF.

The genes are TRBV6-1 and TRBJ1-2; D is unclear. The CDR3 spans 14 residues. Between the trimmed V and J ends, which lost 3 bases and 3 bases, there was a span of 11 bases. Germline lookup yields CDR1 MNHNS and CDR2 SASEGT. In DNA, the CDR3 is TGTGCCAGCAGTGACCCCCTTTTTGACTATGGCTACACCTTC. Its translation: CASSDPLFDYGYTF.

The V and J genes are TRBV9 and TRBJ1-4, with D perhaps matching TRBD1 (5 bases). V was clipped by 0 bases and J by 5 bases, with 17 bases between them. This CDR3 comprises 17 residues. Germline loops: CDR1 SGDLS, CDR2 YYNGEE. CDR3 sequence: CASSVGVGGSRNEKLFF. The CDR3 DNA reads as TGTGCCAGCAGCGTAGGCGTCGGGGGATCTAGAAATGAAAAACTGTTTTTT.

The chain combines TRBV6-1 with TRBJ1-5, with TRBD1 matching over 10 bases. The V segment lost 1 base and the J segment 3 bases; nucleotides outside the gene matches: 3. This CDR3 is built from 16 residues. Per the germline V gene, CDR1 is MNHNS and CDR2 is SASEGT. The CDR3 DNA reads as TGTGCCAGCAGTGAAGGGACAGGGGGGTTCAATCAGCCCCAGCATTTT. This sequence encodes CASSEGTGGFNQPQHF.

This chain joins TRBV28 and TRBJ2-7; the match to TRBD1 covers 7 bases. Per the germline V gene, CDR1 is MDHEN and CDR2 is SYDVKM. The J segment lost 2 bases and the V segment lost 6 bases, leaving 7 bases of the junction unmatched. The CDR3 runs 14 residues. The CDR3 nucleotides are TGTGCCAGCAGGGAAGACAGGGCACCCTACGAGCAGTACTTC. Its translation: CASREDRAPYEQYF.

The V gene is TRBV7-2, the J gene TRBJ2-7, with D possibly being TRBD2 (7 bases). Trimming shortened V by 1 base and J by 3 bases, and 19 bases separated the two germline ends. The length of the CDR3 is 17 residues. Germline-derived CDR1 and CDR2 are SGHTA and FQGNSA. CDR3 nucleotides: TGTGCCAGCAGCTTAGACCCCTTAGGGGGGGGCGGCTACGAGCAGTACTTC. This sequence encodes CASSLDPLGGGGYEQYF.

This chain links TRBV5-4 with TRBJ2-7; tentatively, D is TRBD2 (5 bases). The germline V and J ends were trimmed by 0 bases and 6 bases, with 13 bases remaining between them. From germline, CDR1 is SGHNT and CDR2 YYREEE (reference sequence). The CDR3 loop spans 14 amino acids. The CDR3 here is CASSLGGKLREQYF. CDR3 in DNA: TGTGCCAGCAGCTTGGGAGGGAAGCTACGCGAGCAGTACTTC.